This TCR beta chain was retrieved from a study of T-cell reconstitution after alpha-beta-depleted transplantation in children. The CDR3 contains 17 residues. CDR1 is LGHDT and CDR2 is YNNKEL in the germline V gene (reference sequence). V lost 1 base and J lost 4, with 16 bases in between. TCRbeta library construction was performed incorporating unique molecular identifiers. TCRdb re-analysed the PCR reads in MiXCR, keeping a single row per CDR3 protein. The profile shows around 210,000 distinct CDR3 sequences, roughly 7% of them singletons. Study-wide points: Where alpha-beta T cells came from about two months after transplant was reportedly several hundred expanded graft clones. It was newly produced T cells that mostly accounted for T-cell counts and diversity one year after transplant.

For this clonotype: Its antigen is unidentified.

The chain joins TRBV3-1 to TRBJ2-2, with D maybe TRBD2 (6 bases). Specimen: PBMCs, collected before TCRalphabeta/CD19-depleted stem cell transplant. The receptor was derived from a boy aged 2 to 9 with acute lymphoblastic leukemia, due to receive a stem cell transplant. CDR3 residues: CASSQGPSGVVTGELFF. DNA for the CDR3: TGTGCCAGCAGCCAAGGACCCTCGGGAGTTGTCACCGGGGAGCTGTTTTTT.